The sequence of this T cell receptor (beta chain) was determined in a study of molecular identifiers for immune sequencing clone quantification. This clonotype was found a few times. CD8+CD4-CCR7+CD45RA+ cells were sorted as naive CD8 T cells. Listed TCR primers, together with previously described methods, were used for the bulk TCR libraries. A single record per CDR3 protein comes from TCRdb applying MiXCR to the PCR reads. The sample includes approximately 590,000 distinct CDR3 sequences, roughly 25% of them seen just once. Sequencing used naive CD8+ T cells from blood, with Jurkat cell RNA spiked in. Subset here: FACS-sorted CD8+CD4-CCR7+CD45RA+ naive T cells. This TCR was recovered from a human donor in good health. Some libraries in this study had Jurkat cell RNA spiked in.

The CDR3 spells CASTYSGREYEQYF. The CDR3 bases are TGTGCCAGTACTTACTCCGGGAGAGAATACGAGCAGTACTTC. The chain is built from TRBV19 and TRBJ2-7, with D maybe TRBD2 (6 bases). CDR1 is LNHDA, CDR2 SQIVND, per germline (reference sequence). This CDR3 is 14 amino acids long. Trimming stripped 7 bases from V and 4 bases from J, with 17 bases between.